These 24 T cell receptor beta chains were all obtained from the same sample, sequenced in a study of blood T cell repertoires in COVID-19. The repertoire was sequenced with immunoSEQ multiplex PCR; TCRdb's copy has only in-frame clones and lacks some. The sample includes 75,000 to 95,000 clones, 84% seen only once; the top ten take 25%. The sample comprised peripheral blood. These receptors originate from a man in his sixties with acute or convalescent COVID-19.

The CDR3 DNA sequence: TGTGCCAGCAGTGAAGTAGGGGGGCAGTACGTC. It is translated as CASSEVGGQYV. The V gene is TRBV2, the J gene TRBJ2-7; tentative D call: TRBD1 (6 bases). Germline CDR1 and CDR2: SNHLY and FYNNEI. Deletions cut 1 base from V and 9 bases from J, with 7 bases between. This CDR3 has 11 residues.

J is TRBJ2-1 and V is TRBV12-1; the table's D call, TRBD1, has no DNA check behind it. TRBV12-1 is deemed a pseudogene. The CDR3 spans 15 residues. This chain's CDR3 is CASSYPGQGENEQFF. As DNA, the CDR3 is TGTGCCAGCAGCTATCCGGGACAGGGTGAGAATGAGCAGTTCTTC.

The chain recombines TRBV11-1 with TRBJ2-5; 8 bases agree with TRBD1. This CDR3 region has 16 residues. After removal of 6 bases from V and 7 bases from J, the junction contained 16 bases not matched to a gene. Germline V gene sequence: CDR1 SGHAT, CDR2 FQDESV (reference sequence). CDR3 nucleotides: TGTGCCAGCAGACCAGAAGGACAGGGTTCAAGGGGGACCCAGTACTTC. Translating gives CASRPEGQGSRGTQYF.

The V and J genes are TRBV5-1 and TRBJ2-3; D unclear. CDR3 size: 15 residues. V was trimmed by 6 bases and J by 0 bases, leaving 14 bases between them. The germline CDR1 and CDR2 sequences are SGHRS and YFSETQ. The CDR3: CASTLQAKSTDTQYF. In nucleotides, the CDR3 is TGCGCCAGCACTCTTCAGGCTAAAAGCACAGATACGCAGTATTTT.

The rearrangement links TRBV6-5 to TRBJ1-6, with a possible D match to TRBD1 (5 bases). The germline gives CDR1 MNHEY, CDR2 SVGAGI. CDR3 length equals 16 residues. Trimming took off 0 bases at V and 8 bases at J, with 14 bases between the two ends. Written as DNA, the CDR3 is TGTGCCAGCAGTTACTCCTCCGGGACGGGGGATTCACCCCTCCACTTT. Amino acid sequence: CASSYSSGTGDSPLHF.

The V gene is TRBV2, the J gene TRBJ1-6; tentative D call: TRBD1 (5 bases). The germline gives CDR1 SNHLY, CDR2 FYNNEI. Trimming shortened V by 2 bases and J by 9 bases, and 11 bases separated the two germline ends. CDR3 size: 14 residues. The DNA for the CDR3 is TGTGCCAGCAGTGAAACCAGGGTGGGTTCACCCCTCCACTTT. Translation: CASSETRVGSPLHF.

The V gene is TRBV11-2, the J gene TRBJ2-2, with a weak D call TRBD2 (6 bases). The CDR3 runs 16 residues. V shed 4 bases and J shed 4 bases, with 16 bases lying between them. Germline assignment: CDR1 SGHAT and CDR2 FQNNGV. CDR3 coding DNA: TGTGCCAGCAGCTACGGGGGAACCGCGGGCACCGGGGAGCTGTTTTTT. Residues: CASSYGGTAGTGELFF.

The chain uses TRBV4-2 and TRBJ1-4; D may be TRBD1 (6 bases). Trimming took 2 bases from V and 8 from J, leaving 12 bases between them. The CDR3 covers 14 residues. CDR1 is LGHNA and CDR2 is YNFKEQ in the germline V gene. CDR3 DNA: TGTGCCAGCAGCCAAATGGGGGGGCACGAAAAACTGTTTTTT. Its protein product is CASSQMGGHEKLFF.

Here the CDR3 DNA reads TGTGCCAGCAGTGGAACAGCCTCTGGCTACACCTTC. Translation gives CASSGTASGYTF. The V call is TRBV2, the J call TRBJ1-2; D is uncertain. The length of the CDR3 is 12 residues. In germline, CDR1 is SNHLY, CDR2 FYNNEI. V was cut by 4 bases and J by 7 bases, with 10 bases left in between.

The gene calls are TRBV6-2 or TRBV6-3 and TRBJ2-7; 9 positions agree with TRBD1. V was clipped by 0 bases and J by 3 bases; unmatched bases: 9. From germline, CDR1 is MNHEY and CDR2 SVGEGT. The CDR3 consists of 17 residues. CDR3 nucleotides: TGTGCCAGCAGTTACTCCCCTGGGACAGGGACCCTCTACGAGCAGTACTTC. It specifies CASSYSPGTGTLYEQYF.

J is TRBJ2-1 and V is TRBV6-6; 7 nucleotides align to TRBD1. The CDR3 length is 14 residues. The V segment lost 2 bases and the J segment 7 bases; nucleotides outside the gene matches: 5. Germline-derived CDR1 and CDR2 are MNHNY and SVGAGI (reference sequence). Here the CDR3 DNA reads TGTGCCAGCAGTTACGGCCACAGGGGAAATGAGCAGTTCTTC. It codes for CASSYGHRGNEQFF.

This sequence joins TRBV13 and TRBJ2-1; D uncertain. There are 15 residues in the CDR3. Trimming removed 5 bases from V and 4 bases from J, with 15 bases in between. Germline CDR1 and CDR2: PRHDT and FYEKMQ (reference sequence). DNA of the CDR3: TGTGCCAGCAGCCCCGGTAGAGGCCCGTACAATGAGCAGTTCTTC. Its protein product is CASSPGRGPYNEQFF.

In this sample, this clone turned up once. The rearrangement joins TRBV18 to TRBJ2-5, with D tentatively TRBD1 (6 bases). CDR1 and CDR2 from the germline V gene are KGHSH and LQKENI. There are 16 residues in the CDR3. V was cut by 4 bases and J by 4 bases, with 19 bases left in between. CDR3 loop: CASSLKPYTGSETQYF. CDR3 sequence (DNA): TGTGCCAGCTCACTTAAACCCTACACAGGGTCAGAGACCCAGTACTTC.

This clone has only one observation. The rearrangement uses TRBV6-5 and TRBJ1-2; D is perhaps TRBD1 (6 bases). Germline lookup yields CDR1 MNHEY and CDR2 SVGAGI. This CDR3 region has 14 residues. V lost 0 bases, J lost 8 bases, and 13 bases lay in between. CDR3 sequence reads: CASSYSTGPPGYTF. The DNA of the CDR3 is TGTGCCAGCAGTTACTCGACAGGACCTCCGGGCTACACCTTC.

For the CDR3, the DNA is TGTGCCAGCTCATCCCGGGACGCGGGAACCGGGGAGCTGTTTTTT. Translated: CASSSRDAGTGELFF. This chain joins TRBV18 and TRBJ2-2, with a weak D call TRBD2 (6 bases). This CDR3 has 15 amino acids. The germline V gene encodes CDR1 KGHSH and CDR2 LQKENI. V was pared by 5 bases and J by 5 bases, with 15 bases between.

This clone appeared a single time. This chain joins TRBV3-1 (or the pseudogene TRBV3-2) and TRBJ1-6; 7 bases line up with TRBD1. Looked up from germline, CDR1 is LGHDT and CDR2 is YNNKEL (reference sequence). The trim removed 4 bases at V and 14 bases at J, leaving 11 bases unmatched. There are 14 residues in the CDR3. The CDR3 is CASSRLGTADTLHF. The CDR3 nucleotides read TGTGCCAGCAGCCGTCTCGGGACAGCCGATACCCTCCACTTT.

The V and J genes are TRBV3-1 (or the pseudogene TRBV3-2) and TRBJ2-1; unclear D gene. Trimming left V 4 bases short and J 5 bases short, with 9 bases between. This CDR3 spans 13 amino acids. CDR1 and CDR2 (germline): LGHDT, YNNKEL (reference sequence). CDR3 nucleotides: TGTGCCAGCAGCCGAGTTGAAGACAATGAGCAGTTCTTC. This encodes CASSRVEDNEQFF.

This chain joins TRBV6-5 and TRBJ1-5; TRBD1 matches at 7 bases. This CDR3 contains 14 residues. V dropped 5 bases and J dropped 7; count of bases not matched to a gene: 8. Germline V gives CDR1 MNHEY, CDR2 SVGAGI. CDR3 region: CASSPTDRKQPQHF. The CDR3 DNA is TGTGCCAGCAGTCCCACGGACAGGAAGCAGCCCCAGCATTTT.

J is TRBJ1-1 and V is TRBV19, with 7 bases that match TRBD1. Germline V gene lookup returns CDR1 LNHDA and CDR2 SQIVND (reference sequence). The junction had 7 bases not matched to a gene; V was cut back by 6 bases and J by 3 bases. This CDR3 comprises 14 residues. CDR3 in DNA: TGTGCCAGTAGGATAACAGGGGTGGACACTGAAGCTTTCTTT. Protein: CASRITGVDTEAFF.

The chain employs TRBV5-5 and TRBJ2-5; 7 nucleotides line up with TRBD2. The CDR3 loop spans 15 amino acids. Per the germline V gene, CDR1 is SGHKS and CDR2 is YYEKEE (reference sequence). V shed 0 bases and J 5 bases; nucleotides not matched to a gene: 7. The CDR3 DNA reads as TGTGCCAGCAGCTTGGCCCGGGTCGGGGGGGAGACCCAGTACTTC. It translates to CASSLARVGGETQYF.

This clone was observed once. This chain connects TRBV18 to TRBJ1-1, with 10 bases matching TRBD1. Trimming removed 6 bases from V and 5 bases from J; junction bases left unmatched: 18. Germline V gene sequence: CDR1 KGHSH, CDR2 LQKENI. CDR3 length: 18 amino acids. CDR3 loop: CASSLAGTGVSEWTEAFF. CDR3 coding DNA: TGTGCCAGCTCTCTTGCCGGGACAGGGGTGTCTGAATGGACTGAAGCTTTCTTT. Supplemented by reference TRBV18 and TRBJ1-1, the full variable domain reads NAGVMQNPRHLVRRRGQEARLRCSPMKGHSHVYWYRQLPEEGLKFMVYLQKENIIDESGMPKERFSAEFPKEGPSILRIQQVVRGDSAAYFCASSLAGTGVSEWTEAFFGQGTRLTVV.

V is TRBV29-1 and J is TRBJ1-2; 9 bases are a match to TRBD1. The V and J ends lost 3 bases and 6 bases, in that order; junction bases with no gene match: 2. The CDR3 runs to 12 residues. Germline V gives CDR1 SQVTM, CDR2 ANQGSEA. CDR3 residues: CSVERTGDGYTF. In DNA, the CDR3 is TGCAGCGTTGAGCGGACAGGGGATGGCTACACCTTC.

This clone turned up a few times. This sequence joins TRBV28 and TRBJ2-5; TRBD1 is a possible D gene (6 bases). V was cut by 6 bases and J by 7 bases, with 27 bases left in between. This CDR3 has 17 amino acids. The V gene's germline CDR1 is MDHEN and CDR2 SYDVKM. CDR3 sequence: CASSPSRINRAGGTQYF. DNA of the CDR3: TGTGCCAGCAGCCCCTCCCGAATCAACAGGGCTGGGGGGACCCAGTACTTC.

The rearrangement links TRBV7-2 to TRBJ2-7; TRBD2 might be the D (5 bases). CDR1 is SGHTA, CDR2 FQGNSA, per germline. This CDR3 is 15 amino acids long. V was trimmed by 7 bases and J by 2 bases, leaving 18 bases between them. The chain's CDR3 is CASTHSGRLTYEQYF. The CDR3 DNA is TGTGCCAGCACCCACAGCGGCAGGTTAACCTACGAGCAGTACTTC.